This T cell receptor beta chain was sequenced for a study of blood T cell repertoires in COVID-19. Across the study: Spain, Italy and the United States supplied samples that represented acute and convalescent COVID-19. T cells, B-cell-depleted T cells, or PBMCs supplied cDNA or gDNA.

In the source study's methods: Nucleated cell number was recorded as an estimate derived from reference gene primer amplification. The protocol was immunoSEQ multiplex PCR, while the TCRdb copy is restricted to in-frame clones and leaves out a portion. D and trimming come from the DNA, and the V and J calls and clone size come from that table. This table holds approximately 530,000 clones, 85% to 90% found once. Seattle cases were enrolled at active infection and followed longitudinally. This clone was seen once. Trimming removed 1 base at V and 6 bases at J, with 7 bases between. This CDR3 has 13 amino acids.

The V gene is TRBV12-3 or TRBV12-4, the J gene TRBJ1-5; D not certain. This sequence was found in a woman aged 45-65 years with COVID-19, enrolled during active disease. Material: peripheral blood. This CDR3 is CASSLGYGQPQHF. Written as DNA, the CDR3 is TGTGCCAGCAGTTTAGGATACGGTCAGCCCCAGCATTTT.